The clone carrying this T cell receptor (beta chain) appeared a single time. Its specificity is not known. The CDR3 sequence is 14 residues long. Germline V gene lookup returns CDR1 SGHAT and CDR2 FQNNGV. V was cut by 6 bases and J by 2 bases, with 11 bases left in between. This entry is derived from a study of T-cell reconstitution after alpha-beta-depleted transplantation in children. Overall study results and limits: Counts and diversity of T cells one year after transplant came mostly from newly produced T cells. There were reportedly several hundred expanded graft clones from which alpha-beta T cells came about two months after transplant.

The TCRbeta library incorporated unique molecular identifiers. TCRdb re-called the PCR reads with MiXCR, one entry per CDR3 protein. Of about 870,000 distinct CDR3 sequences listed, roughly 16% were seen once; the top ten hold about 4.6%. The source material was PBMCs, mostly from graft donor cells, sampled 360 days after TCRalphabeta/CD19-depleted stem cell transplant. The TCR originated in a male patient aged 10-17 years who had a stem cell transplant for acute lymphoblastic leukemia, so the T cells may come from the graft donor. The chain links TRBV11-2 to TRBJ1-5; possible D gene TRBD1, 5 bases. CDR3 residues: CASSIQGRNQPQHF. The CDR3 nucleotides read TGTGCCAGCAGTATTCAGGGTCGCAATCAGCCCCAGCATTTT.